The present T cell receptor beta chain was sequenced within a study of blood T cells in healthy people across ages. Primed by a sample-barcoded 5' primer and a J-beta primer mix, a second PCR proceeded for about 6 to 12 cycles. One entry per CDR3 protein results from TCRdb running MiXCR on the 5' RACE reads. The sample has over 950,000 distinct CDR3 sequences, roughly 51% seen once; the top ten hold roughly a fifth. Germline values: CDR1 MGHRA, CDR2 YSYEKL. The junction had 10 bases not matched to a gene; V was cut back by 3 bases and J by 8 bases. The length of the CDR3 is 17 residues. What was sequenced was blood. This TCR derives from a woman in her fifties or sixties in good health. This rearrangement joins TRBV4-1 to TRBJ2-1; TRBD2 matches at 13 bases. The CDR3 loop reads CASSQGRLAGGGHEQFF. The CDR3 DNA follows: TGCGCCAGCAGCCAGGGCCGACTAGCGGGAGGCGGTCATGAGCAGTTCTTC.